The rows below give T cell receptor beta chains drawn from one sample of a study of regulatory T cells in long-lasting Graves disease. TCRdb processed the multiplex PCR reads anew with MiXCR; each CDR3 protein has one entry. The table has roughly 450,000 distinct CDR3 sequences, 20% seen once; the top ten hold less than 9%. The sample consisted of peripheral blood mononuclear cells (PBMCs), taken when the disease was refractory, from a patient treated with antithyroid drugs. All receptors derive from a female donor with Graves disease. Each CDR3 is given with its conserved first and last residue. A D gene is named only where the DNA matches it firmly. Expanded clones are given a class, and other clones once, few, many or no size at all.

d_gene,j_gene,abundance,v_gene,CDR3nt,CDR3aa
NA,TRBJ1-5,few,TRBV28,TGTGCCAGCAGTTTATGGGGGATGGCTCAGCCCCAGCATTTT,CASSLWGMAQPQHF
TRBD2,TRBJ2-2,few,TRBV19,TGTGCCAGTAGTATGAGCGGGAGCGTTAACGGGGAGCTGTTTTTT,CASSMSGSVNGELFF
TRBD2,TRBJ2-2,many,TRBV19,TGTGCCAGTAGTATGGTTACCGGGACTATAAAAGACGGGGAGCTGTTTTTT,CASSMVTGTIKDGELFF
NA,TRBJ1-1,NA,TRBV4-1,TGCGCCAGCAGCCAAGATCTGGGTCTTCAAGCTTTCTTT,CASSQDLGLQAFF
NA,TRBJ1-5,few,TRBV15,TGTGCCACCAGCAGTTCCAGTAGCAATCAGCCCCAGCATTTT,CATSSSSSNQPQHF
NA,TRBJ2-4,many,TRBV27,TGTGCCAGCATTTTTCGGGCCCTGGTGTCGGGAGCCAAAAACATTCAGTACTTC,CASIFRALVSGAKNIQYF
NA,TRBJ2-5,NA,TRBV7-9,TGTACCACCACGTATGGGATGGAGACCCAGTACTTC,CTTTYGMETQYF
TRBD1,TRBJ2-5,many,TRBV7-3,TGTGCCAGCAGCTTAGGTGGCAGGGGGCGCCAAGAGACCCAGTACTTC,CASSLGGRGRQETQYF
NA,TRBJ2-3,NA,TRBV10-3,TGTGCCATCAGTGAGAAGACATCTCGCACAGATACGCAGTATTTT,CAISEKTSRTDTQYF
NA,TRBJ2-1,few,TRBV12-3/TRBV12-4,TGTGCCAGCAGTTTAGCAAGCAATTACAATGAGCAGTTCTTC,CASSLASNYNEQFF
NA,TRBJ1-2,NA,TRBV5-4,TGTGCCAGCAGCTTGACAGGTTCAAAGTATGGCTGCACCTTC,CASSLTGSKYGCTF
NA,TRBJ1-5,many,TRBV7-9,TGTGCCAGCAGCTCAGGGGCAGCTAATCAGCCCCAGCATTTT,CASSSGAANQPQHF
NA,TRBJ2-7,few,TRBV6-1,TGTGCCAGCAGAAAGATACCCTCTGGACAGTCCCACGAGCAGTACTTC,CASRKIPSGQSHEQYF
TRBD2,TRBJ2-2,few,TRBV20-1,TGCAGTGCTAGAAGACTAGCGGGAGGGCTTGGAAATCTCGGGGAGCTGTTTTTT,CSARRLAGGLGNLGELFF
NA,TRBJ1-3,few,TRBV20-1,TGCAGTGCCAGACCCGACGCGGGAACTGGAAACACCATATATTTT,CSARPDAGTGNTIYF
TRBD1,TRBJ1-5,many,TRBV28,TGTGCCAGCATCCTCGGGGGACAGGGTCATCAGCCCCAGCATTTT,CASILGGQGHQPQHF
NA,TRBJ1-2,many,TRBV28,TGTGCCAGCAGTTTAGAGGTGTGGGACACAACCCCTCTTGGCTACACCTTC,CASSLEVWDTTPLGYTF
NA,TRBJ2-2,NA,TRBV5-4,TGTGCCAGCAGCTTGGGGGGCCTCGCGGGGGAGCTGTTTTTT,CASSLGGLAGELFF
TRBD1,TRBJ2-4,many,TRBV6-1,TGTGCCAGCAGTATGGGGACAGACTTGTACTTC,CASSMGTDLYF
NA,TRBJ1-4,few,TRBV30,TGTGCCTGCCGGGGAGCAACTAATGAAAAACTGTTTTTT,CACRGATNEKLFF
NA,TRBJ2-5,few,TRBV6-1,TGTGCCAGCAGGACTGAAGAGTTCGTATACGTTCAAGAGACCCAGTACTTC,CASRTEEFVYVQETQYF
NA,TRBJ2-7,many,TRBV29-1,TGCAGCGTTGGAGGCGTCGGTACTTCCTACGAGCAGTACTTC,CSVGGVGTSYEQYF
NA,TRBJ2-3,NA,TRBV6-5,TGTGCCAGCAGTTCGACACCCGCCCGAACGCAGTATTTT,CASSSTPARTQYF
TRBD1,TRBJ1-5,NA,TRBV6-1,TGTGCCAGCAGTCACGACAGGGGGCTCCCCCTTAGCAATCAGCCCCAGCATTTT,CASSHDRGLPLSNQPQHF
TRBD2,TRBJ2-7,many,TRBV27,TGTGCCAGCAGCCGTGGGGCTAGCGGGAGTTTCTACGAGCAGTACTTC,CASSRGASGSFYEQYF
NA,TRBJ1-1,NA,TRBV19,TGTGCCAGTAGTCCTAACTGGAACACTGAAGCTTTCTTT,CASSPNWNTEAFF
TRBD2,TRBJ2-7,many,TRBV28,TGTGCCAGTCAACTAGCGGAGCACTACGAGCAGTACTTC,CASQLAEHYEQYF
TRBD1,TRBJ2-2,NA,TRBV20-1,TGCAGTGCCCGGACAGGCTTTACCCGGGAGCTGTTTTTT,CSARTGFTRELFF
NA,TRBJ2-6,NA,TRBV9,TGTGCCAGCAGCCAGGGGGGTGGGGCCAACGTCCTGACTTTC,CASSQGGGANVLTF
TRBD2,TRBJ2-7,NA,TRBV9,TGTGCCAGCAGCCCAGACCTCGGGACTAGCTCCTACGAGCAGTACTTC,CASSPDLGTSSYEQYF
NA,TRBJ1-4,NA,TRBV5-1,TGCGCCAGCAGCTTGGGCGGATCCCCTAATGAAAAACTGTTTTTT,CASSLGGSPNEKLFF
NA,TRBJ2-7,few,TRBV4-3,TGCGCCAGCAGCCGGGCCCTGGACATAGCCTACGAGCAGTACTTC,CASSRALDIAYEQYF
TRBD2,TRBJ2-5,NA,TRBV7-9,TGTGCCAGCAGCCGAGCGGGAGGTTCAGAGACCCAGTACTTC,CASSRAGGSETQYF
TRBD2,TRBJ2-3,few,TRBV24-1,TGTGCCACCAACCGCTACCAGCGGGAGTACATCACAGATACGCAGTATTTT,CATNRYQREYITDTQYF
TRBD1,TRBJ1-1,many,TRBV12-3/TRBV12-4,TGTGCCAGCAGTCGGGACAGGGATACATGGGGGCCTGAAGCTTTCTTT,CASSRDRDTWGPEAFF
TRBD1,TRBJ2-7,few,TRBV6-5,TGTGCCAGCAGGTACTCGACAGGGAACGAGCAGTACTTC,CASRYSTGNEQYF
NA,TRBJ1-1,few,TRBV27,TGTGCCAGCGCCGGGGGGAGGGCCTTGGGCACTGAAGCTTTCTTT,CASAGGRALGTEAFF
TRBD1,TRBJ1-2,few,TRBV7-9,TGTGCCAGCATTCCCGGGCCGGGACAGGGCCGGGAAGGCTACACCTTC,CASIPGPGQGREGYTF
NA,TRBJ2-1,NA,TRBV7-2,TGTGCCAGCAGCTTAGTAGGGGGATCTGGGAATGAGCAGTTCTTC,CASSLVGGSGNEQFF
NA,TRBJ2-2,NA,TRBV20-1,TGCAGTGCTAGAGACCTCCGACCCCCGGGACCATCAAAGGCCGGGGAGCTGTTTTTT,CSARDLRPPGPSKAGELFF
NA,TRBJ1-4,many,TRBV29-1,TGCAGCGTTATGGGGGAAAAACTGTTTTTT,CSVMGEKLFF
TRBD1,TRBJ1-6,many,TRBV7-8,TGTGCCAGCAGCTTAGAGGGGGCACGATCACCCCTCCACTTT,CASSLEGARSPLHF
NA,TRBJ1-2,NA,TRBV9,TGTGCCAGCAGCGTAGGGGGGGGAGCTAACTATGGCTACACCTTC,CASSVGGGANYGYTF
NA,TRBJ2-1,once,TRBV15,TGTGCCACCAGCGGACGGGACTTTTACAATGAGCAGTTCTTC,CATSGRDFYNEQFF
NA,TRBJ1-1,many,TRBV6-1,TGTGCCAGCAGCCCCGTCCGCCTCATGAACACTGAAGCTTTCTTT,CASSPVRLMNTEAFF